This TCR beta chain derives from a study of blood T cell repertoires in COVID-19 (dated by TCRdb to about 2020). General notes on the study: Samples covering the acute and convalescent phases of COVID-19 were provided by collaborators in the United States, Italy and Spain. The material from the prospective study consisted of cDNA or gDNA derived from T cells, B-cell-depleted T cells, or PBMCs. The dataset comprised deeply sampled blood TCRbeta repertoires from subjects exposed to, actively infected with, or recovered from COVID-19. A freely available public database, intended as a resource for researchers studying the immune response to SARS-CoV-2, is where the repertoires were released. The samples were drawn from two sources: the first 160 participants of the ongoing ImmuneRACE study, and 1,254 subjects contributed by 6 global collaborators. A de-identified subject ID, COVID-19 status, age in years and sex were almost always included in the sample metadata. Where available, HLA class I and class II types were taken from metadata supplied by the sample provider and were not determined by assay-based typing. Findings and caveats that apply to the study as a whole: Clinical and demographic metadata were provided uncurated, with the amount varying by source and participant.

TCRbeta CDR3 regions were amplified from genomic DNA using the immunoSEQ Assay, a bias-controlled multiplex PCR. In the paper's pipeline: Within the assay, amplification of reference gene primers was used to estimate how many nucleated cells each sample contained. Sequence reads were collapsed and filtered to measure the absolute abundance of every unique TCRbeta CDR3 rearrangement. For each sample, productive Simpson clonality was calculated as the square root of Simpson's diversity index across productive rearrangements. TCRdb's version of the immuneACCESS table is confined to in-frame rearrangements and falls short of the full clone set. An unresolved V gene accounts for under half of the shortfall where checked; the remainder is of unknown origin. V and J calls and clone size are copied from that table; D and trimming were computed from the DNA. The sample includes 90,000 or so clones, with roughly 85% observed a single time. Around 18% of the sample comes from the top ten.

In Seattle, one collaborating source enrolled patients while the infection was active and tracked those patients longitudinally over the course of disease. The collaborating institutions used their own protocols to collect whole blood in K2EDTA tubes. For TCRbeta analysis, collaborators shipped samples as frozen whole blood, isolated PBMCs, or DNA extracted from either of those sample types. On this clone: Its binding antigen is unknown. Base quality data are lacking; no much larger clone is found one base away.

As encoded in the germline V gene, CDR1 is LGHNA while CDR2 is YNFKEQ. Taken from cysteine to phenylalanine, the CDR3 has 15 residues. CDR3 DNA is the only sequence kept; it has 45 bases, read in frame from the first base. Trimmed from V: 4 bases; trimmed from J: 3 bases; junction bases lacking a gene match: 9. The TCR was taken from a woman aged 55-69 years with COVID-19, enrolled during active disease. The source material was peripheral blood. The V gene is TRBV4-2 and the J gene is TRBJ2-7; the central 7 bases match TRBD1. The CDR3 reads CASSPRPGQYYEQYF. The DNA reads TGTGCCAGCAGCCCTCGACCGGGACAGTACTACGAGCAGTACTTC.